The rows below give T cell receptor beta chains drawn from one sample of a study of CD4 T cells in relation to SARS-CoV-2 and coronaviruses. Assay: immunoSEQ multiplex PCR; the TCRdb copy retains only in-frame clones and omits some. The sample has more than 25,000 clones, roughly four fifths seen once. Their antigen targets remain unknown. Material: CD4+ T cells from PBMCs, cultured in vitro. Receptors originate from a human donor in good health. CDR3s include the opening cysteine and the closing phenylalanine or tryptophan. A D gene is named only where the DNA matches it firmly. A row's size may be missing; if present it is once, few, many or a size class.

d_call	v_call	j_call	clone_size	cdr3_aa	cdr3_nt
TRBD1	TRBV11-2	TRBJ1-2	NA	CASSLGLWTGGGYTF	TGTGCCAGCAGCTTAGGTCTCTGGACAGGGGGAGGGTACACCTTC
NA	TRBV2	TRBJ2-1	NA	CASSAGFNEQFF	TGTGCCAGCAGTGCCGGGTTCAATGAGCAGTTCTTC
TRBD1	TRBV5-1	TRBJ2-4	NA	CASSSQTGENIQYF	TGCGCCAGCAGCTCGCAGACAGGGGAAAACATTCAGTACTTC
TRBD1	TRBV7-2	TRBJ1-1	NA	CASSLMGQGSSNTEAFF	TGTGCCAGCAGCTTAATGGGACAGGGGTCATCAAACACTGAAGCTTTCTTT
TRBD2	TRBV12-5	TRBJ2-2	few	CASGPRVGGLAQRGGELFF	TGTGCTAGTGGTCCCCGGGTAGGGGGACTAGCCCAGCGGGGTGGGGAGCTGTTTTTT
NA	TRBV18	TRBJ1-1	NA	CASSGSRNTEAFF	TGTGCCAGCTCGGGAAGTCGGAACACTGAAGCTTTCTTT
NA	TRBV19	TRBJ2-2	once	CASSILGVLSGELFF	TGTGCCAGTAGTATATTGGGAGTACTCTCCGGGGAGCTGTTTTTT
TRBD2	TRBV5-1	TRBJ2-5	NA	CASKRKAGGQETQYF	TGCGCCAGCAAGAGGAAGGCGGGGGGCCAAGAGACCCAGTACTTC
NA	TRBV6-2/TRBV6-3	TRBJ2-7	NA	CASSYIRGIGYEQYF	TGTGCCAGCAGTTACATCAGGGGAATTGGCTACGAGCAGTACTTC
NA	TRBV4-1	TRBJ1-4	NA	CASSQDSTSTRLFF	TGCGCCAGCAGCCAAGATTCTACGTCCACTCGGCTGTTTTTT
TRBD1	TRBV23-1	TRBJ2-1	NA	CAGRVRGFICNEQFF	TGCGCCGGCAGGGTCAGGGGGTTTATTTGCAATGAGCAGTTCTTC
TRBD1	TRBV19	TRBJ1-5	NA	CASSRQGGSNQPQHF	TGTGCCAGTAGTAGGCAGGGGGGTTCCAATCAGCCCCAGCATTTT
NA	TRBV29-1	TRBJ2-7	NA	CSVEDRVDRGGGEQYF	TGCAGCGTTGAAGATCGCGTAGACAGGGGAGGGGGGGAGCAGTACTTC
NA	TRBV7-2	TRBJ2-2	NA	CASSLQGNTGELFF	TGTGCCAGCAGCTTACAGGGAAACACCGGGGAGCTGTTTTTT
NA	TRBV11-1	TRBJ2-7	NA	CASSLNRIHEQYF	TGTGCCAGCAGCTTAAACAGAATCCACGAGCAGTACTTC
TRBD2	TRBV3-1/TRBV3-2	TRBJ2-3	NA	CASSQDTGAGGVGDTQYF	TGTGCCAGCAGCCAAGATACAGGAGCGGGAGGGGTGGGAGATACGCAGTATTTT
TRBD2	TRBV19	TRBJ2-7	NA	CASSSSGNSYEQYF	TGTGCCAGTAGTTCTAGCGGAAACTCCTACGAGCAGTACTTC
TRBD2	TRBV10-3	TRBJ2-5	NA	CAISPGLAGGQETQYF	TGTGCCATCAGTCCGGGACTAGCGGGGGGCCAAGAGACCCAGTACTTC
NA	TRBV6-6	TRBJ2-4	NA	CASTEGGLAKNIQYF	TGTGCCAGCACCGAGGGGGGCTTAGCCAAAAACATTCAGTACTTC
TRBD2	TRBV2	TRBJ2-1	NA	CASRSFSGTYNEQFF	TGTGCCAGCAGGTCGTTTAGCGGGACCTACAATGAGCAGTTCTTC
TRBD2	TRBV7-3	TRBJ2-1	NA	CASSPRLANYNEQFF	TGTGCCAGCAGCCCGCGACTAGCGAACTACAATGAGCAGTTCTTC
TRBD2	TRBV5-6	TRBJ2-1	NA	CATKNGLASGRSLYNEQFF	TGTGCCACCAAAAATGGGCTGGCTAGCGGGAGGAGCCTCTACAATGAGCAGTTCTTC